This T cell receptor (beta chain) was identified in a study of CD8+CD57+ T cells in acquired aplastic anemia. Study context: Sorted CD4+ and CD8+ cell DNA averaged about 3 ug.

Remarks on this clonotype: Its antigen is not known.

For CDR3 and TCR beta VDJ profiling, genomic DNA was the template used. TCRdb reanalysed the reads using MiXCR and keeps one entry per CDR3 protein. The table includes 150,000 to 200,000 distinct CDR3 sequences, around 60% detected once. Study-level findings and limits: Found in both controls and patients were approximately 30 CD8+ CDR3 sequences. Significance was not reached for CD8+ Simpson's diversity between patients and controls.

The sample was sorted CD4+, CD8+, or CD8+CD57+ T cells (not recorded which) from PBMCs. This TCR was recovered from a human donor in good health.

In DNA form, the CDR3 reads TGTGCCAGCAGCTTAGGACTAGCGGGGGCCTTAGTTCAGTACTTC. This gives the protein CASSLGLAGALVQYF. The chain combines TRBV7-3 with TRBJ2-5; TRBD2 agrees at 13 bases. The trim removed 2 bases at V and 11 bases at J, leaving 8 bases unmatched. The CDR3 extends over 15 amino acids. CDR1 and CDR2 from the germline V gene are SGHTA and FQGTGA.